This TCR beta chain appears in the sequencing data of a study of blood T cell repertoires in COVID-19. In the study overall: Sites across the United States, Italy and Spain contributed samples from acute and convalescent COVID-19.

To note about this clone: This specimen includes other DNA sequences encoding the same CDR3.

Original processing notes: Estimated nucleated cell counts came from reference gene primer amplification. Assay used: immunoSEQ multiplex PCR; TCRdb lists only in-frame clones, some missing. Clone size and V and J calls were adopted from that table, with D and trimming inferred from the DNA. The profile covers under 300,000 clones, with approximately 83% appearing a single time and approximately 10% taken by the ten largest. Germline V gives CDR1 SGHNT, CDR2 YYREEE (reference sequence). CDR3 length: 14 residues. V lost 2 bases, J lost 2 bases, and 3 bases stayed unmatched. The clonotype comes from a woman in her 70s with acute or convalescent COVID-19. The V gene is TRBV5-4, the J gene TRBJ2-5; 7 bases line up with TRBD1. Sequences were obtained from peripheral blood. CDR3 loop: CASSLGTAQETQYF. In DNA form, the CDR3 reads TGTGCCAGCAGCTTAGGGACAGCTCAAGAGACCCAGTACTTC.